Here is one T cell receptor (beta chain) with its context. Its matching antigen is unknown. A much larger clone lies a single base off, so this may be a read error. TCR alpha and beta CDR3 regions were amplified from RNA using iRepertoire nested multiplex PCR. Tissue mRNA or PBMC total RNA, roughly 90-400 ng, went into one-step reverse transcription and amplification. TCRdb reanalysed the multiplex PCR reads using MiXCR and keeps one entry per CDR3 protein. Found here are about 140,000 distinct CDR3 sequences, approximately 39% of them singletons; the top ten hold more than 15%. The data were obtained in a study of glioma-infiltrating T cells. Broader study findings: Tissue-blood divergence was below expectation in non-neoplastic patients, above in gliomas. Only very few CDR3 sequences appeared in both tissue and blood.

The V and J ends lost 5 bases and 5 bases respectively, with 10 bases between them. The length of the CDR3 is 12 residues. Germline CDR1 reads DFQATT; CDR2 reads SNEGSKA (reference sequence). The V gene is TRBV20-1, the J gene TRBJ2-1; D gene ambiguous. Specimen: glioma tissue, nonneoplastic brain tissue, or PBMCs (not recorded which). This TCR was recovered from a human donor with low-grade glioma or glioblastoma, undergoing nonglioma brain surgery, or in good health (not recorded which). This CDR3 is CSAEVLHNEQFF. The CDR3 DNA sequence: TGCAGTGCTGAGGTACTCCACAATGAGCAGTTCTTC.